Detailed here is one T cell receptor beta chain. Its antigen target is currently unknown. No base quality values were provided; no much bigger clone lies one nucleotide off. The CDR3 regions of human TCRbeta chains were analyzed by immunosequencing. Per the authors' processing: TCRs in the repertoires were matched against a reference library of SARS-CoV-2-specific TCRs that had been generated with the MIRA antigen-specificity platform. Breadth was defined as the fraction of unique TCRs that were SARS-CoV-2-associated. Depth was defined as the fraction of total T cells that were SARS-CoV-2-associated. Using the MIRA data, each spike-specific TCR was mapped to the spike region that the TCR reacts to and placed in a CD4 or CD8 class. Log10-transformed breadth and depth values were compared by one-way ANOVA with Sidak's multiple comparisons tests. The immuneACCESS repertoire file appears here via TCRdb, limited to in-frame rearrangements. These files lack a portion of the clones; in checked studies, under half of the deficit traces to unresolved V genes, and the cause of the others is not known. The V and J calls and clone size come from that table; D and trimming were worked out from the DNA. The sample table holds approximately 120,000 clones, of which approximately 90% were seen once. In total, the top ten clones hold roughly 10% of the sample.

The record originates from a study of T cell responses to AZD1222 COVID-19 vaccine (TCRdb year 2021). Background for the entire study: TCR sequencing was performed for about 240 trial participants, of whom approximately 200 were given two doses of AZD1222 and around 26 were given two doses of MenACWY control vaccine. Trial participants were enrolled by age into subgroups of 18-55, 56-69 and 70-plus years, and roughly 160, 29 and 62 TCR-sequenced participants, respectively, were included in these subgroups.

What the research found in general, with its limitations: Vaccine-associated CD4 TCRs spanned the whole spike protein, with dominant responses in regions 160-218 and 743-854. Because no day 14 peak-response samples were available, repertoires were characterized only after the peak T cell response. Nearly half of unique spike-specific TCRs reportedly recognized epitopes outside regions mutated in the B.1.351 and B.1.1.7 variants. After two AZD1222 doses, both the breadth and the depth of spike-specific TCRs were significantly higher than at day 0 and than in MenACWY recipients. Conclusions about previously exposed vaccinees were limited because only six AZD1222 recipients were SARS-CoV-2 seropositive at baseline. Most participants were white British and females outnumbered males, and the authors suggested that clonal diversity may have been underestimated. The 56-69-year group was small, and its depth increase did not reach significance, likely because of low power.

This specimen's time point label, per the study, means: baseline before first vaccination. What the treatment or condition label conveys for this sample: meningococcal conjugate vaccine given as trial control. The vaccinee samples were drawn from two UK trials, COV001 and COV002, one of which was a single-blind randomized controlled phase 2/3 trial testing AZD1222 (ChAdOx1 nCoV-19) in healthy adults. Trial participant PBMC samples were collected at day 0 and day 28 after the second dose for TCRbeta chain sequencing. V loses 7 bases, J loses 2 bases, and the germline ends lie 18 bases apart. Including the terminal cysteine and phenylalanine, the CDR3 comprises 16 residues. The only DNA kept is the CDR3, 48 bases in frame from the first base. Via the germline V gene (reference sequence), CDR1 is MNHEY and CDR2 SMNVEV.

Recombination linked TRBV27 to TRBJ2-1; no D gene call is confident. The starting material was peripheral blood, obtained on day 0 of MenACWY control vaccination. The receptor's source is an adult in good health. The DNA reads as follows: TGTGCCAGCACGTCGAGTCAAGGGATAACCTACAATGAGCAGTTCTTC. Its protein reads: CASTSSQGITYNEQFF.